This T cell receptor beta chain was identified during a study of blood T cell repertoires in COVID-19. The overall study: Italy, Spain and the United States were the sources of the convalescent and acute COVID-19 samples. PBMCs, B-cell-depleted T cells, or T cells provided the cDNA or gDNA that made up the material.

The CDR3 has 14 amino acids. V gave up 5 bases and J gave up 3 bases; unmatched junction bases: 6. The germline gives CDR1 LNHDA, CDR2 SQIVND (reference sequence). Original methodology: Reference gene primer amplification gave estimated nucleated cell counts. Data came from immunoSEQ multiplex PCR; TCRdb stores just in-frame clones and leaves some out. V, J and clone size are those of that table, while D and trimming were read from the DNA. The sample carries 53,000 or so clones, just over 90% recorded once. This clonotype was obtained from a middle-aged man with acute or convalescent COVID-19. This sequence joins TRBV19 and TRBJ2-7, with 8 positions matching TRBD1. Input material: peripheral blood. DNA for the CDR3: TGTGCCAGTAGTGTCCGGGACAGGAGCTACGAGCAGTACTTC. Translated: CASSVRDRSYEQYF.